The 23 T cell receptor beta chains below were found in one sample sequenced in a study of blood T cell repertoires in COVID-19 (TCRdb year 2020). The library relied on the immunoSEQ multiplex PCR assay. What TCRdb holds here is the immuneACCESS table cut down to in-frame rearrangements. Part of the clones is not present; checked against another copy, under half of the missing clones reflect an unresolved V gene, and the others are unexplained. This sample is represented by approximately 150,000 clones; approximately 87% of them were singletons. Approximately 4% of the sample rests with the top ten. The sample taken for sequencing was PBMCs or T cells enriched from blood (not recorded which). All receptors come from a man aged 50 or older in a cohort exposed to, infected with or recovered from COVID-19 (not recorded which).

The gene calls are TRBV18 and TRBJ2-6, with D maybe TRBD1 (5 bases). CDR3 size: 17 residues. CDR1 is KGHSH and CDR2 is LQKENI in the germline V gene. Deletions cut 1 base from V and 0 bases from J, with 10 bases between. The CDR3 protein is CASSPLGADSGANVLTF. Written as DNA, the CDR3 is TGTGCCAGCTCACCACTTGGGGCAGACTCTGGGGCCAACGTCCTGACTTTC.

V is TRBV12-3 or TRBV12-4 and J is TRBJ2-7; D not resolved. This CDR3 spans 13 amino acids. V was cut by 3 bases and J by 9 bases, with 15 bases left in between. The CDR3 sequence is CASSLQVDTVQYF. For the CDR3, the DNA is TGTGCCAGCAGTTTGCAGGTAGATACGGTGCAGTACTTC.

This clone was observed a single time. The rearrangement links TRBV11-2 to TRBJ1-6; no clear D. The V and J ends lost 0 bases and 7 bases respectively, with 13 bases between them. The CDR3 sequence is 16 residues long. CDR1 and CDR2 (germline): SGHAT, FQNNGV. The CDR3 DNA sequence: TGTGCCAGCAGCTTAGAAGCGGCCTTTGGGAATTCACCCCTCCACTTT. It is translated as CASSLEAAFGNSPLHF.

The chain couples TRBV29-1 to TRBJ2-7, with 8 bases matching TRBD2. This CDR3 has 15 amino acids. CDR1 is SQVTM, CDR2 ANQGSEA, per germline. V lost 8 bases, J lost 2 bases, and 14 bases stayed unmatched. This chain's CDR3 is CSFRHGRGGTYEQYF. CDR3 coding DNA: TGCAGCTTCCGCCACGGGAGGGGGGGAACCTACGAGCAGTACTTC.

CDR3 region: CASSLTGLGGYTF. The CDR3 DNA is TGTGCCAGCAGTTTAACCGGGTTAGGAGGCTACACCTTC. The genes are TRBV12-3 or TRBV12-4 and TRBJ1-2; D is unresolved. V lost 2 bases and J 8 bases, leaving 12 bases between the germline ends. The CDR3 contains 13 residues.

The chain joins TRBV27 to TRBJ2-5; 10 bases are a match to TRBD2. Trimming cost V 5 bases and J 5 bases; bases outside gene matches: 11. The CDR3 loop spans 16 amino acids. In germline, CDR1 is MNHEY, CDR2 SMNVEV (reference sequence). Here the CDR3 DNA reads TGTGCCAGCAGTGGGCGGACTAGCGGTGACGCTGAGACCCAGTACTTC. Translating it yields CASSGRTSGDAETQYF.

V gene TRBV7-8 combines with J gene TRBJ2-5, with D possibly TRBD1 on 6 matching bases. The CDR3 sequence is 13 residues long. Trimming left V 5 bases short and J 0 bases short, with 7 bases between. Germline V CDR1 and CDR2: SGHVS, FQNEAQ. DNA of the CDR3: TGTGCCAGCAGCCGGGACAACCAAGAGACCCAGTACTTC. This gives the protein CASSRDNQETQYF.

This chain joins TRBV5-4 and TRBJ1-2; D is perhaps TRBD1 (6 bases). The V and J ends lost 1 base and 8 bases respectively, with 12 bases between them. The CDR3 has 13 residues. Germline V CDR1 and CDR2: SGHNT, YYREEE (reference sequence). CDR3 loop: CASSLQGLGGYTF. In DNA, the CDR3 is TGTGCCAGCAGCTTGCAGGGGCTGGGGGGCTACACCTTC.

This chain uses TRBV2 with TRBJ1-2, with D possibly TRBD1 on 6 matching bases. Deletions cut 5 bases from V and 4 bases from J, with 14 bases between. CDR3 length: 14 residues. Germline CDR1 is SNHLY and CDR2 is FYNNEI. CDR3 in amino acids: CASSKLTGSYGYTF. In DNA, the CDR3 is TGTGCCAGCAGTAAACTAACAGGGAGCTATGGCTACACCTTC.

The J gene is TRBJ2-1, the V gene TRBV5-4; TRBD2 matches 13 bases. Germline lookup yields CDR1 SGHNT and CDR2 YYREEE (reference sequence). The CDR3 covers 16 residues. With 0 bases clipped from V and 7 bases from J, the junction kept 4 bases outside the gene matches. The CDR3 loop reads CASSLERLAGGNEQFF. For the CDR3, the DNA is TGTGCCAGCAGCTTGGAAAGACTAGCGGGAGGAAATGAGCAGTTCTTC. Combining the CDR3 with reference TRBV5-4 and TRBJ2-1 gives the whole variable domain ETGVTQSPTHLIKTRGQQVTLRCSSQSGHNTVSWYQQALGQGPQFIFQYYREEENGRGNFPPRFSGLQFPNYSSELNVNALELDDSALYLCASSLERLAGGNEQFFGPGTRLTVL.

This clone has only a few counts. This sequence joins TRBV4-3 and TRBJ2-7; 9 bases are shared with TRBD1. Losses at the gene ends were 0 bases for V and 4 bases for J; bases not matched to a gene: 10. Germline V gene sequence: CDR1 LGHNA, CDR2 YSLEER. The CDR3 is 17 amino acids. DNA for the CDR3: TGCGCCAGCAGCCAAGAAGAATTTGGGACAGGGTTTTACGAGCAGTACTTC. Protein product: CASSQEEFGTGFYEQYF.

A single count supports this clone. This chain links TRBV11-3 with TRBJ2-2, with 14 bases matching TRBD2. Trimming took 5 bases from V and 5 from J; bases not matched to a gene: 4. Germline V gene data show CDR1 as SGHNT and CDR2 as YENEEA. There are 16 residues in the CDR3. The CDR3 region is CASSTGTSGRTGELFF. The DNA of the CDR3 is TGTGCCAGCAGCACCGGGACTAGCGGGAGAACCGGGGAGCTGTTTTTT. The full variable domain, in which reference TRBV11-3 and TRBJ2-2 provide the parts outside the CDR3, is EAGVVQSPRYKIIEKKQPVAFWCNPISGHNTLYWYLQNLGQGPELLIRYENEEAVDDSQLPKDRFSAERLKGVDSTLKIQPAELGDSAVYLCASSTGTSGRTGELFFGEGSRLTVL.

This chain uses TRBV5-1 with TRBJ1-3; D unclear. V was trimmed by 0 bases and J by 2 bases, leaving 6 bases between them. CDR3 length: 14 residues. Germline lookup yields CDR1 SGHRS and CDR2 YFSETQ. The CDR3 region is CASSLAATGNTIYF. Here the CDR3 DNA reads TGCGCCAGCAGCTTGGCCGCGACTGGAAACACCATATATTTT.

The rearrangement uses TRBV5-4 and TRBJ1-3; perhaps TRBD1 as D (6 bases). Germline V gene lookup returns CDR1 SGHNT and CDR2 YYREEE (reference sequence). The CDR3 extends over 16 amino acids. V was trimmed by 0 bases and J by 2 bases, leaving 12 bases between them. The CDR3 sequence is CASSLDPAGAGNTIYF. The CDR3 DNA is TGTGCCAGCAGCTTGGACCCCGCAGGGGCTGGAAACACCATATATTTT.

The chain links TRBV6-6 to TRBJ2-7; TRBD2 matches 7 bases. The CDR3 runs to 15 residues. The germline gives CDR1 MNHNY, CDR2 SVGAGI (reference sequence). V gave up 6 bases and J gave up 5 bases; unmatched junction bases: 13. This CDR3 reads CASSLRELRGDEQYF. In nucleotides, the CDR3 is TGTGCCAGCAGCCTGCGGGAGTTGAGAGGGGACGAGCAGTACTTC.

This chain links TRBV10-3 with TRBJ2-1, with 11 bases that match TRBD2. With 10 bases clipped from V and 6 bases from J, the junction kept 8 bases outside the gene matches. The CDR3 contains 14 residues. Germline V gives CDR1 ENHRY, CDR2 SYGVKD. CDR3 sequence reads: CATSSGRPLNEQFF. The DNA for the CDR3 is TGTGCCACCTCTAGCGGGAGGCCCCTCAATGAGCAGTTCTTC.

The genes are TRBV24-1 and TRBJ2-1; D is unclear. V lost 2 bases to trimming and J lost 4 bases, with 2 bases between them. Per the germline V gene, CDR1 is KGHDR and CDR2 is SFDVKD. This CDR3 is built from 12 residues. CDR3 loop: CATSDSYNEQFF. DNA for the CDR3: TGTGCCACCAGTGATTCGTACAATGAGCAGTTCTTC.

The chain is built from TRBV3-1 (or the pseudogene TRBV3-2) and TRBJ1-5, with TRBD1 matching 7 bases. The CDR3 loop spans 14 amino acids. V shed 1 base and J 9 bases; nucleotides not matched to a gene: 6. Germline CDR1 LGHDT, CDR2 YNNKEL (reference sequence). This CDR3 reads CASSQGQGMGPQHF. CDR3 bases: TGTGCCAGCAGCCAAGGACAGGGAATGGGGCCCCAGCATTTT.

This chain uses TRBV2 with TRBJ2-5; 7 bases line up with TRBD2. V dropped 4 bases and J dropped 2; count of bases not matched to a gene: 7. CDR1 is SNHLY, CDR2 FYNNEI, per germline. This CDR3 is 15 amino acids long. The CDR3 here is CASSGATSAQETQYF. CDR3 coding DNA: TGTGCCAGCAGTGGGGCAACTAGCGCGCAAGAGACCCAGTACTTC.

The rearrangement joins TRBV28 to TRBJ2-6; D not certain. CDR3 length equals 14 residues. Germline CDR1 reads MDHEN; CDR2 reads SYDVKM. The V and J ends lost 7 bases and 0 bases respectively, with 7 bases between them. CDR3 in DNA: TGTGCCAGCACCGAGAGCTCTGGGGCCAACGTCCTGACTTTC. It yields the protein CASTESSGANVLTF.

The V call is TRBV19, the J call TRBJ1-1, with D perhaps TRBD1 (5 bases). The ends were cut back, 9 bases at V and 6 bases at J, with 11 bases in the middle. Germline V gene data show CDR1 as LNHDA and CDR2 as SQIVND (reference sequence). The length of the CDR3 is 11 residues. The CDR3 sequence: CASNRGPEAFF. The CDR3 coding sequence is TGTGCCAGCAATAGGGGTCCTGAAGCTTTCTTT.

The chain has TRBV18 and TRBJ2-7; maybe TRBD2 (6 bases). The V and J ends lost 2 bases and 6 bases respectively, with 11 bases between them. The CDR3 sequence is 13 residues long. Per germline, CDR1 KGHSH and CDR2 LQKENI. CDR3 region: CASSPLEGGEQYF. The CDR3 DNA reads TGTGCCAGCTCACCATTGGAGGGAGGCGAGCAGTACTTC.

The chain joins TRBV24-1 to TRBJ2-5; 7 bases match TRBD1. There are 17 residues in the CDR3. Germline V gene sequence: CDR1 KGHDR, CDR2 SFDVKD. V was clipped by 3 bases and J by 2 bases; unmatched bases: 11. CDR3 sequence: CATSDPLRDSRQETQYF. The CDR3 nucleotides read TGTGCCACCAGTGATCCTCTCCGGGACAGCCGTCAAGAGACCCAGTACTTC.